Listed below are T cell receptor beta chains from one sample, sequenced in a study of blood T cell repertoires in COVID-19. This table comes from immunoSEQ multiplex PCR, and its TCRdb copy is limited to in-frame clones, with some not included. The repertoire includes roughly 160,000 clones, 88% of them detected once, and roughly 2% sits in the top ten. Sequencing input: peripheral blood. Receptor source: a man between 50 and 59 years old who had recovered from COVID-19. CDR3s leave out the opening cysteine and the closing phenylalanine or tryptophan. Each record gives: V gene, CDR3 length, CDR3 protein.

TRBV7-2 | 14 | ASTPGRGVAKNIQY
TRBV6-6 | 13 | ASRLLAGSSYEQY
TRBV7-9 | 11 | ASSLGQGLGYT
TRBV9 | 13 | ASSPGGGGDNEQF
TRBV6-2/TRBV6-3 | 13 | ASSYGTLMNTEAF
TRBV29-1 | 12 | SVESRGPHYGYT
TRBV7-8 | 12 | ASSADSRGYEQY
TRBV7-2 | 13 | ASSLDRGSYNEQF
TRBV9 | 14 | ASSVTSGRRVGELF
TRBV28 | 11 | ASRLRYLYEQY
TRBV19 | 13 | ASSVLAGENNEQF
TRBV20-1 | 11 | SASDENPYGYT
TRBV5-4 | 14 | ASSLVRGQSSYEQY
TRBV6-5 | 12 | ASALGVLTGELF
TRBV2 | 12 | ASSGGLAGNTIY
TRBV5-1 | 13 | ASSSSGGAGNTIY
TRBV27 | 16 | ASSLRDRGRGANEKLF
TRBV29-1 | 14 | SVENFIAGAYNEQF
TRBV11-2 | 13 | ASSRSRGQNQPQH
TRBV12-3/TRBV12-4 | 10 | ASSYSRAEQY
TRBV2 | 12 | ASSDPTGGRAQY
TRBV5-6 | 11 | ASPASTGGGYT
TRBV7-2 | 13 | ASSLAGGLSYEQY
TRBV15 | 13 | ATSRVRQEGYEQY
TRBV18 | 13 | ASSKTDTGGYGYT
TRBV10-1 | 13 | ASSEREVATYEQY
TRBV7-8 | 13 | ASSPRVRSTGELF
TRBV19 | 14 | ASSLRTGTSTGELF
TRBV2 | 11 | ASSHSPSYEQY
TRBV5-4 | 13 | ASSPAALSGNEQF
TRBV19 | 12 | ASSRGTVSGGLF
TRBV7-2 | 15 | ASSITSGSAQWETQY
TRBV12-5 | 11 | ASGLERWNEQF
TRBV10-3 | 12 | AIRGQGVYNEQF
TRBV27 | 13 | ASSIYTGTTDTQY
TRBV11-2 | 14 | ASSSRQALNTGELF
TRBV7-3 | 12 | ASSQGSSTDTQY
TRBV6-5 | 13 | ASRERGPLTDTQY
TRBV9 | 12 | ASSGDRVVSGYT
TRBV27 | 13 | ASSPGVAGTDTQY
TRBV7-6 | 13 | ASSSAGQGLYEQY
TRBV28 | 14 | ASNKGSGLGNTEAF
TRBV5-8 | 13 | ASSLEQGAVNEQY
TRBV4-2 | 13 | ASSPSQVSNQPQH
TRBV2 | 11 | ASSRDSFNEQF
TRBV10-1 | 11 | ASNQDLTDTQY
TRBV9 | 11 | ASSVAGAREQY
TRBV11-1 | 13 | ASSRSGTGGGEQY
TRBV9 | 12 | ASSVTGQGGEQY
TRBV4-3 | 14 | ASSQSTLDNPDEQY
TRBV14 | 14 | ASSTLGLAGLGEQF
TRBV5-4 | 12 | ASSLTGAASPLH
TRBV6-6 | 17 | ASSPRVGSSGGKSYEQY
TRBV21-1 | 9 | ATGSGNTIY
TRBV6-6 | 12 | ATNQGGGYQPQH
TRBV2 | 12 | ASSVTITYYEQY
TRBV4-1 | 15 | ASSLRDRGRNGNTIY
TRBV5-4 | 13 | ASSLRTSGTDTQY
TRBV5-5 | 14 | ASSFPGQGTTDTQY